The entry that follows covers one T cell receptor (beta chain) sequence. Antigen unknown. The record originates from a study of post-analysis software for immune sequencing data. Study-wide background: Several disease courses (relapsing-remitting, secondary progressive and progressive-relapsing) of multiple sclerosis were included. Study-level results: TRBV5-6, TRBV5-1 and TRBV20-1 belonged to a set of roughly 5 TRBV segments that were more frequent in patients than controls. The normalized Chao1 diversity of multiple sclerosis patients was significantly lower than that of controls.

After removal of 5 bases from V and 2 bases from J, the junction contained 10 bases not matched to a gene. The CDR3 runs to 16 residues. Incorporated into the TCR beta cDNA libraries were unique molecular identifiers, which served to reduce PCR and sequencing biases. With roughly 0.95 to 11 million T cells as the source, a few hundred thousand cDNA molecules resulted. TCRdb independently ran MiXCR on the PCR reads; one entry per CDR3 protein. Of about 260,000 distinct CDR3 sequences in the sample, 30% to 45% were seen once. This clonotype originated in a girl between 5 and 17 years old with multiple sclerosis. The gene calls are TRBV12-3 or TRBV12-4 and TRBJ2-3; 7 bases are shared with TRBD2. The sequencing sample was made of blood. This CDR3 reads CASSLQAGTSTDTQYF. The CDR3 nucleotides are TGTGCCAGCAGTCTCCAAGCGGGGACTTCCACAGATACGCAGTATTTT.